This TCR beta chain stems from a study of cytomegalovirus exposure and HLA in healthy donors. Study in general: Within an early data release were 85 million or so unique TCRs drawn from HLA-typed donors.

Use of 60 Vbeta and 13 Jbeta primers characterized the PCR. Only in-frame clones appear in the TCRdb table, and some are missing; sequencing was by immunoSEQ multiplex PCR. The sample totals about 130,000 clones. Study observations and caveats: In an earlier analysis, productive rearrangement rates for most beta V segments clustered near 87% or 30%. What was likely a sequencing artifact was a cluster of highly shared sequence variants.

Germline lookup yields CDR1 MNHNS and CDR2 SASEGT. The CDR3 is 15 residues long. J gave up 0 bases and V 4 bases, and 5 bases lay outside the gene matches. Comments on this clone: Its antigen remains unknown.

The sequence derives from a man aged 18 to 30 in good health and CMV-seronegative. Sequencing was done on a sample of PBMCs. This chain joins TRBV6-1 and TRBJ1-1, with 7 positions matching TRBD1. The CDR3 here is CASSGGQEMNTEAFF. CDR3 in DNA: TGTGCCAGCAGTGGCGGACAGGAAATGAACACTGAAGCTTTCTTT.